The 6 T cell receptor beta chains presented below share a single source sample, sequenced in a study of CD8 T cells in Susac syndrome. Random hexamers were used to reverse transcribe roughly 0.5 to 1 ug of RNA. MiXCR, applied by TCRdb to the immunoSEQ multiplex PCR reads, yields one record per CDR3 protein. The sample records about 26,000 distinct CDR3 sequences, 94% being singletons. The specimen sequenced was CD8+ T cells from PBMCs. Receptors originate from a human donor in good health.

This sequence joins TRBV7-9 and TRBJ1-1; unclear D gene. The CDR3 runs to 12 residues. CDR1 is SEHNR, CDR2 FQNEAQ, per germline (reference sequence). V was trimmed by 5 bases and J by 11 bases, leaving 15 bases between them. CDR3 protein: CASSPGPPVAFF. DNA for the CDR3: TGTGCCAGCAGCCCAGGCCCCCCGGTGGCTTTCTTT.

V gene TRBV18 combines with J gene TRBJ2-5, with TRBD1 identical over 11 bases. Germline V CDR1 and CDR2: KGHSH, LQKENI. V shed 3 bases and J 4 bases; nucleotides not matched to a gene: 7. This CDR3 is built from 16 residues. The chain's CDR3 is CASSPLGQGGRETQYF. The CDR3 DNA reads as TGTGCCAGCTCACCTCTGGGACAGGGGGGACGAGAGACCCAGTACTTC.

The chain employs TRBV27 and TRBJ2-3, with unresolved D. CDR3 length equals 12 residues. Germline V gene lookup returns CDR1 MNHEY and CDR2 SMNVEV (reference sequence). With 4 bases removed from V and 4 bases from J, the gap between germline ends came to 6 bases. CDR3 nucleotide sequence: TGTGCCAGCAGTTCCCCGCCAGATACGCAGTATTTT. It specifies CASSSPPDTQYF.

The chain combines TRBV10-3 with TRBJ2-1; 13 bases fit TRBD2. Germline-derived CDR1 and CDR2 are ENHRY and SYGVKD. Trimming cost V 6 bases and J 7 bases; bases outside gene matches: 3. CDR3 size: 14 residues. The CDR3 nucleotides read TGTGCCATCAGGCCGGGACTAGCGGGGAATGAGCAGTTCTTC. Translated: CAIRPGLAGNEQFF.

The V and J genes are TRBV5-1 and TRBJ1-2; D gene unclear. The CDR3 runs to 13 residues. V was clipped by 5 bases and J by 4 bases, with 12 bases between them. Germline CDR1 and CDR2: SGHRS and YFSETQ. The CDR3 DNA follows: TGCGCCAGCAGTTCGAGCCCTATCTATGGCTACACCTTC. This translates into CASSSSPIYGYTF.

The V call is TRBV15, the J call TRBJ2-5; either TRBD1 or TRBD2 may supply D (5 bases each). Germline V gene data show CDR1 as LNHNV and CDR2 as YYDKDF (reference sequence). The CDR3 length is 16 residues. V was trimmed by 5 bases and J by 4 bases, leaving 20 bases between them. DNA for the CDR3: TGTGCCACCAGCCCGTTCGTCGAGGGGTTGGGAGAGACCCAGTACTTC. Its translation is CATSPFVEGLGETQYF.